These T cell receptor beta chains were read from a single sample in a study of blood T cells in healthy people across ages. TCRdb reprocessed the 5' RACE reads with MiXCR, giving one entry per CDR3 protein. The sample shows some 1 million distinct CDR3 sequences, 35% to 50% of them seen only once. The sequencing input was blood. The receptors come from an older woman in good health. CDR3s include the opening cysteine and the closing phenylalanine or tryptophan. The order of the fields is clone size, J gene, D gene, V gene, CDR3 DNA, CDR3 protein. The D gene is left open where the match is weak. Expanded clones get a size class; other rows say once, few or many, or leave the size out.

clone size: -
J gene: TRBJ1-4
D gene: TRBD1
V gene: TRBV4-2
CDR3 DNA: TGTGCCAGCAGCCAAGTACAGGGGGAGGAGGAACTGTTTTTT
CDR3 protein: CASSQVQGEEELFF

clone size: -
J gene: TRBJ1-5
D gene: -
V gene: TRBV20-1
CDR3 DNA: TGCAGTGCTAGAGACCCGACCCCGTTCCGTCAGCCCCAGCATTTT
CDR3 protein: CSARDPTPFRQPQHF

clone size: -
J gene: TRBJ1-1
D gene: -
V gene: TRBV29-1
CDR3 DNA: TGCAGCGTTGACGGCCAGATGAACACTGAAGCTTTCTTT
CDR3 protein: CSVDGQMNTEAFF

clone size: -
J gene: TRBJ2-4
D gene: -
V gene: TRBV6-5
CDR3 DNA: TGTGCCGTCAGGGACGGAGCCAAAAACATTCAGTACTTC
CDR3 protein: CAVRDGAKNIQYF

clone size: -
J gene: TRBJ2-1
D gene: -
V gene: TRBV19
CDR3 DNA: TGTGCCAGTGAGGCGCCGATCTACAGTGAGCAGTTCTTC
CDR3 protein: CASEAPIYSEQFF

clone size: -
J gene: TRBJ2-1
D gene: TRBD2
V gene: TRBV27
CDR3 DNA: TGTGCCAGCAGTTTAAAAGGGGCGGGAGGAACCTACAATGAGCGGTTCTTC
CDR3 protein: CASSLKGAGGTYNERFF

clone size: few
J gene: TRBJ2-2
D gene: TRBD1
V gene: TRBV24-1
CDR3 DNA: TGTGCCACCGCCGGGACAGGAAACACCGGGGAGCTGTTTTTT
CDR3 protein: CATAGTGNTGELFF

clone size: -
J gene: TRBJ2-7
D gene: -
V gene: TRBV5-1
CDR3 DNA: TGCGCCAGCAGCTTGCGGGACCCAGGTGCGCAGTACTTC
CDR3 protein: CASSLRDPGAQYF

clone size: -
J gene: TRBJ1-2
D gene: -
V gene: TRBV3-1
CDR3 DNA: TGTGCCAGCAGCCTACAGGGAATGTATGGCTACACCTTC
CDR3 protein: CASSLQGMYGYTF

clone size: few
J gene: TRBJ2-1
D gene: TRBD1
V gene: TRBV9
CDR3 DNA: TGTGCCAGCAGCGGACAGGGCATCTCCTACAATGAGCAGTTCTTC
CDR3 protein: CASSGQGISYNEQFF

clone size: -
J gene: TRBJ2-4
D gene: -
V gene: TRBV27
CDR3 DNA: TGTGCCAGCAGTTTTGGGGCAGTCAGAGGATTAGCCAAAAACATTCAGTACTTC
CDR3 protein: CASSFGAVRGLAKNIQYF

clone size: -
J gene: TRBJ2-3
D gene: TRBD2
V gene: TRBV27
CDR3 DNA: TGTGCCAGCAGTCCCTCTAGCGGGAGGGCAGATACGCAGTATTTT
CDR3 protein: CASSPSSGRADTQYF

clone size: -
J gene: TRBJ2-6
D gene: -
V gene: TRBV20-1
CDR3 DNA: TGCAGTGCTAGAGCCCAGGCGAGCTCTGGGGCCAACGTCCTGACTTTC
CDR3 protein: CSARAQASSGANVLTF

clone size: -
J gene: TRBJ2-7
D gene: TRBD2
V gene: TRBV7-9
CDR3 DNA: TGTGCCAGCAGCTTCTATGTTGCGTTAGCGGGCCACGAGCAGTACTTC
CDR3 protein: CASSFYVALAGHEQYF

clone size: -
J gene: TRBJ2-1
D gene: -
V gene: TRBV20-1
CDR3 DNA: TGCAGTGCCCTGGAGGTAGGACCTACGGGTGAGCAGTTCTTC
CDR3 protein: CSALEVGPTGEQFF

clone size: -
J gene: TRBJ2-1
D gene: TRBD1
V gene: TRBV7-9
CDR3 DNA: TGTGCCAGCAGCCTGTCCGGGACAGGGTCCAACAATGAGCAGTTCTTC
CDR3 protein: CASSLSGTGSNNEQFF

clone size: -
J gene: TRBJ1-4
D gene: TRBD1
V gene: TRBV28
CDR3 DNA: TGTGCCAGCAGTTTTAGGCAGGGGGCACGTGAAAAACTGTTTTTT
CDR3 protein: CASSFRQGAREKLFF

clone size: -
J gene: TRBJ2-1
D gene: TRBD2
V gene: TRBV27
CDR3 DNA: TGTGCCAGCAGTGCGGGACTAGCGGGGACCTACAATGAGCAGTTCTTC
CDR3 protein: CASSAGLAGTYNEQFF

clone size: -
J gene: TRBJ2-7
D gene: -
V gene: TRBV10-3
CDR3 DNA: TGTGCCATCAGGGTACAGGCCCACAATGAGCAGTACTTC
CDR3 protein: CAIRVQAHNEQYF

clone size: few
J gene: TRBJ2-7
D gene: -
V gene: TRBV7-2
CDR3 DNA: TGTGCCAGCAGCCGGGGGTCGGTATCTACCTACGAGCAGTACTTC
CDR3 protein: CASSRGSVSTYEQYF